The 26 T cell receptor beta chains given below trace back to one sample, sequenced in a study of cutaneous CD30+ T cell lymphoproliferative disorder and hepatitis E. Assay used: immunoSEQ multiplex PCR; TCRdb lists only in-frame clones, some missing. The repertoire holds 6,500 to 9,500 clones, with just under 75% as singletons. Sequenced input: blood. The receptors shown here come from a human donor with a cutaneous T cell lymphoproliferative disorder associated with hepatitis E virus.

The rearrangement links TRBV29-1 to TRBJ2-7; D is ambiguous. CDR1 and CDR2 (germline): SQVTM, ANQGSEA. V was shortened by 0 bases and J by 4 bases, with 7 bases between the two germline ends. The CDR3 totals 12 residues. The DNA of the CDR3 is TGCAGCGTTGAAGATTTCGGATACGAGCAGTACTTC. It is translated as CSVEDFGYEQYF.

In DNA, the CDR3 is TGTGCCAGCAGGGCTACATGGGATAAACCTAGCACAGATACGCAGTATTTT. It is translated as CASRATWDKPSTDTQYF. The genes are TRBV28 and TRBJ2-3; D unresolved. Per germline, CDR1 MDHEN and CDR2 SYDVKM. The CDR3 has 17 residues. V lost 6 bases and J 0 bases, leaving 19 bases between the germline ends.

This clone was seen more than once but under ten times. V gene TRBV27 combines with J gene TRBJ2-1, with a weak D call TRBD2 (6 bases). Trimming shortened V by 3 bases and J by 8 bases, and 14 bases separated the two germline ends. Germline assignment: CDR1 MNHEY and CDR2 SMNVEV (reference sequence). CDR3 size: 14 residues. The CDR3: CASSLGWEEHEQFF. The CDR3 DNA sequence: TGTGCCAGCAGTTTGGGATGGGAGGAACATGAGCAGTTCTTC.

The chain has TRBV18 and TRBJ1-2, with a tentative D call TRBD1 (5 bases). The CDR3 is 13 amino acids. Looked up from germline, CDR1 is KGHSH and CDR2 is LQKENI. Deletions cut 4 bases from V and 0 bases from J, with 6 bases between. The DNA for the CDR3 is TGTGCCAGCTCACGACAGACTAACTATGGCTACACCTTC. This codes for CASSRQTNYGYTF.

This chain links TRBV29-1 with TRBJ1-1, with 8 bases matching TRBD1. The CDR3 spans 11 residues. The germline V gene encodes CDR1 SQVTM and CDR2 ANQGSEA. V dropped 7 bases and J dropped 3; count of bases not matched to a gene: 1. As DNA, the CDR3 is TGCAGCGGGACAGGGTACACTGAAGCTTTCTTT. Protein product: CSGTGYTEAFF.

This sequence joins TRBV5-1 and TRBJ2-2; the D gene is possibly TRBD1 (6 bases). The V and J ends lost 2 bases and 4 bases respectively, with 9 bases between them. Per the germline V gene, CDR1 is SGHRS and CDR2 is YFSETQ. This CDR3 is built from 14 residues. The CDR3 sequence: CASSLQTGTGELFF. The CDR3 nucleotides read TGCGCCAGCAGCTTACAGACAGGCACCGGGGAGCTGTTTTTT.

The V call is TRBV10-2, the J call TRBJ1-1, with TRBD1 matching 8 bases. Per germline, CDR1 WSHSY and CDR2 SAAADI. The CDR3 runs 15 residues. The V and J ends lost 7 bases and 0 bases, in that order; junction bases with no gene match: 7. The DNA for the CDR3 is TGCGCCAGCAAGACAGGACAGGGCCTGAACACTGAAGCTTTCTTT. Translated: CASKTGQGLNTEAFF.

The chain employs TRBV29-1 and TRBJ2-3, with 11 bases lining up with TRBD2. Losses at the gene ends were 2 bases for V and 5 bases for J; bases not matched to a gene: 9. The germline gives CDR1 SQVTM, CDR2 ANQGSEA. CDR3 size: 16 residues. DNA for the CDR3: TGCAGCGTTGAATGGTGGACTAGCGGGTCGGAAGATACGCAGTATTTT. Residues: CSVEWWTSGSEDTQYF.

The chain couples TRBV30 to TRBJ1-6, with TRBD1 matching 8 bases. The CDR3 contains 16 residues. Germline lookup yields CDR1 GTSNPN and CDR2 SVGIG (reference sequence). The V segment lost 5 bases and the J segment 0 bases; nucleotides outside the gene matches: 6. The CDR3 bases are TGTGCCTGGTGCGGACAGGGCAGCTCCTATAATTCACCCCTCCACTTT. As protein: CAWCGQGSSYNSPLHF.

This rearrangement joins TRBV28 to TRBJ2-6; D might be TRBD2 (5 bases). The CDR3 is 15 amino acids. Between the trimmed V and J ends, which lost 5 bases and 1 base, there was a span of 9 bases. From germline, CDR1 is MDHEN and CDR2 SYDVKM. The CDR3 DNA sequence: TGTGCCAGCAGTACACGGGGATCTGGGGCCAACGTCCTGACTTTC. This gives the protein CASSTRGSGANVLTF. Looking up the rest from reference TRBV28 and TRBJ2-6 gives the full variable domain: DVKVTQSSRYLVKRTGEKVFLECVQDMDHENMFWYRQDPGLGLRLIYFSYDVKMKEKGDIPEGYSVSREKKERFSLILESASTNQTSMYLCASSTRGSGANVLTFGAGSRLTVL.

The chain is built from TRBV15 and TRBJ2-1; perhaps D is TRBD1 or TRBD2 (5 bases each). The CDR3 is 13 amino acids. Germline CDR1 and CDR2: LNHNV and YYDKDF (reference sequence). V lost 8 bases and J lost 7, with 15 bases in between. The CDR3 nucleotides are TGTGCCACCGCGTCAACCTGGGGGAATGAGCAGTTCTTC. Translated: CATASTWGNEQFF. Full variable domain (rest looked up from reference TRBV15 and TRBJ2-1): DAMVIQNPRYQVTQFGKPVTLSCSQTLNHNVMYWYQQKSSQAPKLLFHYYDKDFNNEADTPDNFQSRRPNTSFCFLDIRSPGLGDTAMYLCATASTWGNEQFFGPGTRLTVL.

This sequence joins TRBV15 and TRBJ1-5, with 8 bases lining up with TRBD1. The CDR3 is 18 amino acids. Trimming at V came to 1 base and at J to 0 bases, leaving 8 bases not matched to a gene. Germline V CDR1 and CDR2: LNHNV, YYDKDF (reference sequence). CDR3 DNA: TGTGCCACCAGCAGAGGGGAGACAGGGGAATATAGCAATCAGCCCCAGCATTTT. It codes for CATSRGETGEYSNQPQHF.

This CDR3 reads CASHRGNTGELFF. DNA of the CDR3: TGTGCCAGTCACAGGGGAAATACCGGGGAGCTGTTTTTT. This chain joins TRBV19 and TRBJ2-2; 7 positions agree with TRBD1. Per germline, CDR1 LNHDA and CDR2 SQIVND (reference sequence). The CDR3 covers 13 residues. V dropped 8 bases and J dropped 5; count of bases not matched to a gene: 5.

The V gene is TRBV11-2, the J gene TRBJ2-5, with 9 nucleotides matching TRBD1. CDR1 SGHAT and CDR2 FQNNGV come from the germline V gene. The CDR3 loop spans 14 amino acids. With V trimmed by 5 bases and J by 4 bases, 5 bases remained unmatched. In DNA form, the CDR3 reads TGTGCCAGCAGCCGTGGGGACAGGGTAGAGACCCAGTACTTC. Protein: CASSRGDRVETQYF.

The chain recombines TRBV7-2 with TRBJ2-1; 11 nucleotides agree with TRBD2. This CDR3 has 16 amino acids. V shed 1 base and J 5 bases; nucleotides not matched to a gene: 4. Germline V gives CDR1 SGHTA, CDR2 FQGNSA. This CDR3 reads CASSLVGTSGNNEQFF. In nucleotides, the CDR3 is TGTGCCAGCAGCTTAGTTGGGACTAGCGGTAACAATGAGCAGTTCTTC. The whole variable domain, remainder taken from reference TRBV7-2 and TRBJ2-1, is GAGVSQSPSNKVTEKGKDVELRCDPISGHTALYWYRQSLGQGLEFLIYFQGNSAPDKSGLPSDRFSAERTGGSVSTLTIQRTQQEDSAVYLCASSLVGTSGNNEQFFGPGTRLTVL.

The rearrangement links TRBV7-2 to TRBJ1-1; a weak D match, TRBD1 (5 bases). CDR1 and CDR2 from the germline V gene are SGHTA and FQGNSA. The CDR3 consists of 15 residues. Trimming took off 8 bases at V and 2 bases at J, with 18 bases between the two ends. CDR3 region: CASGRVVPINTEAFF. The CDR3 nucleotides are TGTGCCAGCGGCAGGGTGGTTCCCATTAACACTGAAGCTTTCTTT.

The V call is TRBV7-9, the J call TRBJ2-3; no reliable D call. The CDR3 sequence is 13 residues long. V lost 4 bases, J lost 1 base, and 6 bases lay in between. The germline gives CDR1 SEHNR, CDR2 FQNEAQ (reference sequence). This chain's CDR3 is CASSSTRTDTQYF. DNA for the CDR3: TGTGCCAGCAGCTCCACTCGCACAGATACGCAGTATTTT.

The V gene is TRBV5-1, the J gene TRBJ2-7; possible D gene TRBD2, 6 bases. Trimming pared 4 bases from V and 5 bases from J, leaving 16 bases between. This CDR3 comprises 14 residues. CDR1 SGHRS and CDR2 YFSETQ come from the germline V gene. The CDR3 is CASSGGTAFHEQYF. The CDR3 DNA reads TGCGCCAGCAGCGGCGGGACCGCTTTCCACGAGCAGTACTTC.

This clone was detected only a few times. V gene TRBV9 combines with J gene TRBJ1-6; D unclear. V lost 3 bases and J lost 7, with 14 bases in between. Germline CDR1 SGDLS, CDR2 YYNGEE. This CDR3 has 15 residues. The CDR3 loop is CASSGVVESNSPLHF. The CDR3 nucleotides read TGTGCCAGCAGCGGAGTGGTGGAGAGCAATTCACCCCTCCACTTT.

This chain links TRBV10-2 with TRBJ1-2, with D possibly TRBD1 on 5 matching bases. This CDR3 comprises 15 residues. With 2 bases removed from V and 6 bases from J, the gap between germline ends came to 16 bases. From germline, CDR1 is WSHSY and CDR2 SAAADI. CDR3 coding DNA: TGCGCCAGCAGTGAGAGTTGGGGGATCGTCCATGGCTACACCTTC. Translating it yields CASSESWGIVHGYTF.

The chain carries TRBV18 and TRBJ2-5; possible D gene TRBD1, 6 bases. The V end was cut by 6 bases, the J end by 5 bases, with 16 bases between. Germline V gene lookup returns CDR1 KGHSH and CDR2 LQKENI. The CDR3 sequence is 14 residues long. The CDR3: CASSSQGGSETQYF. The CDR3 DNA reads TGTGCCAGCTCCTCTCAAGGGGGTTCGGAGACCCAGTACTTC.

The chain couples TRBV30 to TRBJ1-2; D is ambiguous. Looked up from germline, CDR1 is GTSNPN and CDR2 is SVGIG (reference sequence). The CDR3 contains 13 residues. Trimming took 3 bases from V and 8 from J, leaving 16 bases between them. CDR3 DNA sequence: TGTGCCTGGAGGGACGAACCCTCGAGAGGCTACACCTTC. Its translation: CAWRDEPSRGYTF.

V is TRBV19 and J is TRBJ2-7, with 8 bases matching TRBD2. Germline CDR1 and CDR2: LNHDA and SQIVND (reference sequence). The CDR3 sequence is 15 residues long. Trimming cost V 5 bases and J 3 bases; bases outside gene matches: 9. DNA for the CDR3: TGTGCCAGTAGTCTTTTAGCGGGGATTTACTACGAGCAGTACTTC. Its protein product is CASSLLAGIYYEQYF.

This chain uses TRBV28 with TRBJ2-7; 14 bases agree with TRBD2. This CDR3 is built from 15 residues. The junction had 4 bases not matched to a gene; V was cut back by 6 bases and J by 3 bases. Germline CDR1 is MDHEN and CDR2 is SYDVKM. Here the CDR3 DNA reads TGTGCCAGCAGAATGACTAGCGGGAGGGTCTACGAGCAGTACTTC. The encoded protein is CASRMTSGRVYEQYF.

The chain uses TRBV6-6 and TRBJ1-6; no clear D. Germline V gene lookup returns CDR1 MNHNY and CDR2 SVGAGI (reference sequence). V was trimmed by 5 bases and J by 7 bases, leaving 15 bases between them. This CDR3 comprises 15 residues. This CDR3 is CASSRLISGNSPLHF. The CDR3 bases are TGTGCCAGCAGTCGCCTAATAAGCGGGAATTCACCCCTCCACTTT.

This chain links TRBV7-9 with TRBJ2-1; 7 nucleotides align to TRBD2. The germline V gene encodes CDR1 SEHNR and CDR2 FQNEAQ (reference sequence). V shed 6 bases, J shed 8 bases, and the junction held 13 bases outside the gene matches. The CDR3 has 15 residues. The CDR3 DNA follows: TGTGCCAGCAGACCCGTGTGGGGGGGGTTTGATGAGCAGTTCTTC. Its protein is CASRPVWGGFDEQFF.